The 18 T cell receptor beta chains in this list originate from one sample, sequenced in a study of blood T cells in healthy people across ages. Together with a sample-barcoded 5' primer, a J-beta primer mix was included in a second PCR lasting roughly 6 to 12 cycles. TCRdb itself ran the 5' RACE reads through MiXCR, one entry per CDR3 protein. The sample holds about 640,000 distinct CDR3 sequences; under 70% are singletons and the top ten take 30% to 45%. The sequencing input was blood. These receptors were taken from a man between 60 and 75 years old in good health.

This sequence joins TRBV20-1 and TRBJ2-7; 12 bases agree with TRBD1. In germline, CDR1 is DFQATT, CDR2 SNEGSKA (reference sequence). CDR3 length: 18 residues. With 1 base clipped from V and 4 bases from J, the junction kept 14 bases outside the gene matches. CDR3 nucleotides: TGCAGTGCTAGAGCTGCCACCGGGACAGGGGGCCGGGGATACGAGCAGTACTTC. Amino acids: CSARAATGTGGRGYEQYF.

This clonotype was recorded only once. V gene TRBV4-1 combines with J gene TRBJ2-1, with D hard to call. Between the trimmed V and J ends, which lost 0 bases and 3 bases, there was a span of 9 bases. CDR1 is MGHRA, CDR2 YSYEKL, per germline. The CDR3 is 15 residues long. This chain's CDR3 is CASSQDGLSYNEQFF. The CDR3 DNA reads TGCGCCAGCAGCCAAGATGGCCTCAGCTACAATGAGCAGTTCTTC.

V is TRBV3-1 and J is TRBJ1-2; no definite D call. CDR1 LGHDT and CDR2 YNNKEL come from the germline V gene (reference sequence). The CDR3 runs 11 residues. V was pared by 1 base and J by 5 bases, with 2 bases between. The CDR3 DNA sequence: TGTGCCAGCAGCCAAGGGTATGGCTACACCTTC. Amino acid sequence: CASSQGYGYTF.

The chain employs TRBV9 and TRBJ2-1; D is unresolved. V lost 1 base and J lost 6, with 8 bases in between. The CDR3 contains 13 residues. The germline V gene encodes CDR1 SGDLS and CDR2 YYNGEE. As DNA, the CDR3 is TGTGCCAGCAGCGTAACTAACACCAATGAGCAGTTCTTC. Protein product: CASSVTNTNEQFF.

The chain has TRBV6-5 and TRBJ2-1, with 9 bases fitting TRBD2. Germline lookup yields CDR1 MNHEY and CDR2 SVGAGI. This CDR3 has 15 amino acids. V lost 5 bases, J lost 4 bases, and 6 bases stayed unmatched. The CDR3 DNA follows: TGTGCCAGCAGTCACGGGACTAGCAGATACAATGAGCAGTTCTTC. This codes for CASSHGTSRYNEQFF.

CDR3 residues: CASSLTGQAFPQHF. CDR3 sequence (DNA): TGTGCCAGCAGTTTAACGGGCCAGGCCTTTCCCCAGCATTTT. This chain uses TRBV28 with TRBJ1-5, with D unresolved. The V end lost 2 bases, the J end lost 10 bases, and 15 bases lay between the germline ends. This CDR3 has 14 amino acids. CDR1 and CDR2 from the germline V gene are MDHEN and SYDVKM. The full variable domain, its missing parts supplied by reference TRBV28 and TRBJ1-5, is DVKVTQSSRYLVKRTGEKVFLECVQDMDHENMFWYRQDPGLGLRLIYFSYDVKMKEKGDIPEGYSVSREKKERFSLILESASTNQTSMYLCASSLTGQAFPQHFGDGTRLSIL.

This sequence joins TRBV6-2 or TRBV6-3 and TRBJ2-7; D could derive from TRBD1 or TRBD2 (5 bases each). CDR3 length: 15 residues. Trimming removed 6 bases from V and 5 bases from J, with 20 bases in between. Germline loops: CDR1 MNHEY, CDR2 SVGEGT. The CDR3 DNA reads as TGTGCCAGCAGCCAAGGGAAGGGGACGGCTGACGAGCAGTACTTC. Translating gives CASSQGKGTADEQYF.

The gene calls are TRBV15 and TRBJ1-2; 7 positions agree with TRBD1. CDR1 is LNHNV, CDR2 YYDKDF, per germline (reference sequence). The J segment lost 3 bases and the V segment lost 4 bases, leaving 2 bases of the junction unmatched. CDR3 length equals 13 residues. The CDR3 reads CATSTGGDYGYTF. For the CDR3, the DNA is TGTGCCACCAGCACAGGGGGGGACTATGGCTACACCTTC. Filled out from reference TRBV15 and TRBJ1-2, the complete variable domain reads DAMVIQNPRYQVTQFGKPVTLSCSQTLNHNVMYWYQQKSSQAPKLLFHYYDKDFNNEADTPDNFQSRRPNTSFCFLDIRSPGLGDTAMYLCATSTGGDYGYTFGSGTRLTVV.

The rearrangement joins TRBV5-1 to TRBJ2-5; D is unclear. The CDR3 totals 13 residues. V lost 3 bases and J 5 bases, leaving 11 bases between the germline ends. Germline V lookup: CDR1 SGHRS, CDR2 YFSETQ. For the CDR3, the DNA is TGCGCCAGCAGCTGGCGCGAGCTGGAGACCCAGTACTTC. It encodes CASSWRELETQYF.

This clonotype was picked up one time. The chain is built from TRBV29-1 and TRBJ2-7; the D gene is possibly TRBD1 (6 bases). The ends were cut back, 7 bases at V and 11 bases at J, with 21 bases in the middle. Germline V lookup: CDR1 SQVTM, CDR2 ANQGSEA. There are 12 residues in the CDR3. This CDR3 reads CSALTGGETKYF. CDR3 sequence (DNA): TGCAGCGCTCTGACAGGAGGAGAGACCAAGTACTTC.

A few counts support this clonotype. The CDR3 sequence is CASSQVRADTQYF. CDR3 nucleotide sequence: TGTGCCAGCAGCCAAGTGCGAGCAGATACGCAGTATTTT. This chain uses TRBV3-1 with TRBJ2-3; D unresolved. The CDR3 spans 13 residues. Trimming removed 1 base from V and 4 bases from J, with 6 bases in between. Germline V gene sequence: CDR1 LGHDT, CDR2 YNNKEL (reference sequence).

This clonotype was picked up a small number of times. The CDR3 is CASSFTGTGNGYTF. CDR3 coding DNA: TGCGCCAGCAGCTTCACCGGGACAGGGAATGGCTACACCTTC. V is TRBV5-1 and J is TRBJ1-2, with 9 bases matching TRBD1. The CDR3 is 14 residues long. Looked up from germline, CDR1 is SGHRS and CDR2 is YFSETQ. Germline trimming cut 2 bases from V and 6 bases from J; bases unmatched to any gene: 5.

The chain couples TRBV6-6 to TRBJ2-1, with D possibly being TRBD2 (5 bases). Deletions cut 6 bases from V and 6 bases from J, with 12 bases between. CDR3 length: 13 residues. Germline V gene data show CDR1 as MNHNY and CDR2 as SVGAGI (reference sequence). The chain's CDR3 is CASSHGGPNEQFF. CDR3 sequence (DNA): TGTGCCAGCAGCCACGGCGGGCCCAATGAGCAGTTCTTC.

This chain connects TRBV5-1 to TRBJ1-2; D gene ambiguous. V lost 1 base and J lost 3, with 13 bases in between. CDR1 SGHRS and CDR2 YFSETQ come from the germline V gene. CDR3 length: 15 amino acids. The CDR3 protein is CASSLTPRADYGYTF. CDR3 bases: TGCGCCAGCAGCTTGACACCGAGGGCGGACTATGGCTACACCTTC.

In this sample, this clonotype turned up a few times. This chain connects TRBV12-3 or TRBV12-4 to TRBJ2-1, with D perhaps being TRBD1 or TRBD2 (5 bases each). The CDR3 has 15 amino acids. V lost 1 base to trimming and J lost 7 bases, with 14 bases between them. CDR3 bases: TGTGCCAGCAGTTTAGTGCCCCAGGGCGGGAATGAGCAGTTCTTC. Protein sequence: CASSLVPQGGNEQFF.

This clonotype occurred once. This chain links TRBV6-6 with TRBJ2-2; D is tentatively TRBD1 or TRBD2 (5 bases each). V lost 6 bases, J lost 5 bases, and 16 bases lay in between. Germline CDR1 MNHNY, CDR2 SVGAGI (reference sequence). The CDR3 runs to 15 residues. CDR3 in amino acids: CASSQEGRVTGELFF. CDR3 nucleotides: TGTGCCAGCAGCCAAGAGGGCAGGGTGACCGGGGAGCTGTTTTTT.

The CDR3 region is CASSEASPIYGYTF. The CDR3 DNA reads as TGTGCCAGCAGTGAAGCTAGTCCAATCTATGGCTACACCTTC. The gene calls are TRBV25-1 and TRBJ1-2, with no clear D. In germline, CDR1 is MGHDK, CDR2 SYGVNS. Trimming cost V 2 bases and J 4 bases, with 11 bases left between them. CDR3 size: 14 residues.

V is TRBV5-1 and J is TRBJ2-5; D is unclear. V was shortened by 4 bases and J by 1 base, with 20 bases between the two germline ends. Germline V gene lookup returns CDR1 SGHRS and CDR2 YFSETQ. This CDR3 has 17 residues. The CDR3 spells CASSPSMLMTSQETQYF. The CDR3 DNA reads as TGCGCCAGCAGCCCCAGCATGTTAATGACGTCCCAAGAGACCCAGTACTTC.